The clone carrying this TCR beta chain was counted at least ten times. Its antigen is unidentified. Time point meaning: newly diagnosed GD, antithyroid drugs for less than 3 months. Construction of the TCR library relied on RNA isolated from PBMCs. The sample is drawn from a study of regulatory T cells in long-lasting Graves disease. Turning to the study itself: Antithyroid drugs had been taken by newly diagnosed Graves' patients for under 3 months.

To make TCR beta libraries, researchers used iRepertoire HTBI primers and Arm-PCR of CDR3 regions. TCRdb reprocessed the multiplex PCR reads via MiXCR and lists one record per CDR3 protein. The repertoire holds more than 300,000 distinct CDR3 sequences, with roughly 16% as singletons. General study points: Relative to new patients (under 1,000), persistent patients exhibited greater sharing of public clonotypes (approximately 2,700). Persistent Graves' patients showed less TCR diversity than newly diagnosed ones. Newly diagnosed disease favored TRBV20-1 and TRBJ2-1 over persistent disease.

The CDR3 runs 16 residues. Germline V lookup: CDR1 MNHEY, CDR2 SVGEGT. Unmatched junction bases numbered 4, after V lost 0 bases and J lost 3 bases. This sequence originates from a female donor with Graves disease. This sequence joins TRBV6-2 or TRBV6-3 and TRBJ2-7, with 11 nucleotides matching TRBD2. This material consisted of peripheral blood mononuclear cells (PBMCs), taken at new diagnosis, from a patient treated with antithyroid drugs. The CDR3 here is CASSYSLAGGSYEQYF. The CDR3 nucleotides read TGTGCCAGCAGTTACTCCCTAGCGGGAGGCAGCTACGAGCAGTACTTC.